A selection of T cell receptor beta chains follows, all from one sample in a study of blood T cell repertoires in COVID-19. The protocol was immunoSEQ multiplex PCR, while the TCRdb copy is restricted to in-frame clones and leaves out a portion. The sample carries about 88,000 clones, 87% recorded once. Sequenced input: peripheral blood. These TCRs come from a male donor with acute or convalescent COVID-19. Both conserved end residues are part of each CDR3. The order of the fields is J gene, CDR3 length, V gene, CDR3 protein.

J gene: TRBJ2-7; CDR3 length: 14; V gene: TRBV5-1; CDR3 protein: CASSLGGPSYEQYF
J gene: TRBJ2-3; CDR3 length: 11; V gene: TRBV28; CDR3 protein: CASNERDTQYF
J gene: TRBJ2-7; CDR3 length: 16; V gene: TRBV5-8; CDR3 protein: CASSLGRTGVTYEQYF
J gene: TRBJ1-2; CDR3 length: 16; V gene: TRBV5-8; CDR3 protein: CASTGGTGAVFYGYTF
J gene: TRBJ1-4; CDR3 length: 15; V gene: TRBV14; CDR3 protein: CASSQGRPSNEKLFF
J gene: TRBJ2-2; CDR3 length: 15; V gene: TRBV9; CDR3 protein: CASSARTGGSGELFF
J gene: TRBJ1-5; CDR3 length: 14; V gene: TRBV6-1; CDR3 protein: CASSEAQGYQPQHF
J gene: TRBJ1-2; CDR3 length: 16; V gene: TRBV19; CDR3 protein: CASTPRGREYNYGYTF
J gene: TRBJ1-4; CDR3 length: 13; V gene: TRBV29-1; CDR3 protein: CSGYSATNEKLFF
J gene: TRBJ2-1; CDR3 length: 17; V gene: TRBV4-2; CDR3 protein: CASSQDSRRGSYNEQFF
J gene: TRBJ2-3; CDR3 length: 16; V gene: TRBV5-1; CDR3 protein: CASSPSGGQATDTQYF
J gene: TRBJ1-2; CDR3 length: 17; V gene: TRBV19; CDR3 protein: CASSFWDRGTVGYGYTF
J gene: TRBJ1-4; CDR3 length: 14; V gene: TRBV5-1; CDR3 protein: CASSLTATNEKLFF
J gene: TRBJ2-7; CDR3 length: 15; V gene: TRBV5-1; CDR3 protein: CASSLARTAQYEQYF
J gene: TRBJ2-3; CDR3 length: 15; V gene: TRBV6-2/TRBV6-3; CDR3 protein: CASSYGLAGTDTQYF
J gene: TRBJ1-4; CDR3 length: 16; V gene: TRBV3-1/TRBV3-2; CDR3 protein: CASSQSQGLANEKLFF
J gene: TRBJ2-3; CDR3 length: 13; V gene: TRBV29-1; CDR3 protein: CSVARQGADTQYF
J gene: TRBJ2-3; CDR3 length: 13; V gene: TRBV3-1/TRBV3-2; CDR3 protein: CASSPEALAGLYF
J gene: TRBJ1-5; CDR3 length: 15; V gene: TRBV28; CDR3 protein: CASRTLDREYQPQHF
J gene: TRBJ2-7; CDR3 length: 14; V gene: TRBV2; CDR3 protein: CASVGQGRSYEQYF
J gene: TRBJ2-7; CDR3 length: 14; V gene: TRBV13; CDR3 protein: CASSSFRRGYEQYF
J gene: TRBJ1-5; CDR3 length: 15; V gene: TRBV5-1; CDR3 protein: CASSLDPGAGQPQHF
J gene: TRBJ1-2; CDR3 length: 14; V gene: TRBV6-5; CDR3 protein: CASSTDRDFGGYTF
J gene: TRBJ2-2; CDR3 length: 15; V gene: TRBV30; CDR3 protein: CAWSAGLAGDGELFF
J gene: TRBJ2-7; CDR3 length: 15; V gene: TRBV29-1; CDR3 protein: CSVKGGGPGLREQYF
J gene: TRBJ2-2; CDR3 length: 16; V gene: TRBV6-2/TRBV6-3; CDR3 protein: CASSQTGTLNTGELFF
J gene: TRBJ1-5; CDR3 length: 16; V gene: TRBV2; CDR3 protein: CASSLPSTEHNQPQHF
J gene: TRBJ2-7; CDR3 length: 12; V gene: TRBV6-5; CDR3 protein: CAAGGSYYEQYF
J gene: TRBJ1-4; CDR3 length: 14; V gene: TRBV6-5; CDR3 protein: CASRDTGGREKLFF
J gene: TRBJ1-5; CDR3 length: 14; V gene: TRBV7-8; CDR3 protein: CASSLTRGNQPQHF
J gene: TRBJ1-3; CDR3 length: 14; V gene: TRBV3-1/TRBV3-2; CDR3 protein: CASSLMAGVNTIYF
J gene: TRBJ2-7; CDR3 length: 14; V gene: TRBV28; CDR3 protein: CASSLTGQGYEQYF
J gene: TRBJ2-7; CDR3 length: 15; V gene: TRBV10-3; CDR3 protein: CAISESGGGNYEQYF
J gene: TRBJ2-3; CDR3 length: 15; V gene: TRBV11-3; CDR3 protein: CASSSRDRGQDTQYF
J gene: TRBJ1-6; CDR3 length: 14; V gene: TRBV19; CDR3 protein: CASSMGREGSPLHF
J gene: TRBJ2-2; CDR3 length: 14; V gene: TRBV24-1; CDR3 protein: CATSLDGITGELFF
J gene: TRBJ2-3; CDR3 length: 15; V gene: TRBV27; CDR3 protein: CASSLLAGGTDTQYF
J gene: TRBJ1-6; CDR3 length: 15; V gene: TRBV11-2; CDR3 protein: CASSQDGTDNSPLHF
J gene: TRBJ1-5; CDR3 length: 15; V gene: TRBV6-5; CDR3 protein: CASSITGPGNQPQHF
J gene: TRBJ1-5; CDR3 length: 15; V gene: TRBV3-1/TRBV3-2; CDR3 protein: CASSQDFTADQPQHF
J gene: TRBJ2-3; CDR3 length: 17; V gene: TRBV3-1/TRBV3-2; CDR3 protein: CASSHATGTDLTDTQYF
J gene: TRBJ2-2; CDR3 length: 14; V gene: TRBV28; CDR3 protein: CASSFTGFTGELFF
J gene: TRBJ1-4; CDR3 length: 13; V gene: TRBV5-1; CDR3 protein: CASSFGLSEKLFF
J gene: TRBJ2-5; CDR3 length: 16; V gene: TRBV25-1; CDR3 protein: CASSAGLTGVSETQYF
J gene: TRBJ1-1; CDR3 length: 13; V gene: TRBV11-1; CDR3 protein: CASSLISGTEAFF
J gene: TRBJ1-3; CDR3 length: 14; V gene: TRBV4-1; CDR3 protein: CASSPQISGNTIYF
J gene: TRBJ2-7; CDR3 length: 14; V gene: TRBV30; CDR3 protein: CAWSGRQGLYEQYF
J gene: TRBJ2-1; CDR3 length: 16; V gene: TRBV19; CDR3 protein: CASSSPGTGLQNEQFF
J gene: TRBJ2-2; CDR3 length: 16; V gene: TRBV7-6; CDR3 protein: CASSLGTGGRNGELFF
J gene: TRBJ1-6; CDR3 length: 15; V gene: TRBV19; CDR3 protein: CASRSGHSNNSPLHF